The 4 T cell receptor beta chains below all came from one sample that was sequenced in a study of beta chain features in type 1 diabetes. Notes on the study in general: TCRB CDR3s were moderately but significantly shorter in Type 1 diabetes patients in all four CD4+ subsets.

Which antigens these TCRs recognize remains unknown. Investigators reverse transcribed all isolated RNA, so they sequenced expressed TCRB transcripts. This table comes from immunoSEQ multiplex PCR, and its TCRdb copy is limited to in-frame clones, with some not included. Of under 300,000 clones detected, roughly 16% appear once; the ten largest clones hold approximately 0.087%. The sequenced sample consisted of naive CD4+ T cells from blood. The receptors originated from a man aged 25 to 40 with type 1 diabetes.

The sample holds a few counts of this clone. J is TRBJ2-1 and V is TRBV5-1; 13 bases line up with TRBD2. V was clipped by 4 bases and J by 6 bases; unmatched bases: 4. This CDR3 has 15 residues. The V gene's germline CDR1 is SGHRS and CDR2 YFSETQ. The CDR3 coding sequence is TGCGCCAGCAGCAGACTAGCGGGAGGTGGCAATGAGCAGTTCTTC. Its translation is CASSRLAGGGNEQFF.

The chain couples TRBV20-1 to TRBJ2-7, with D possibly matching TRBD2 (5 bases). Germline V gene data show CDR1 as DFQATT and CDR2 as SNEGSKA (reference sequence). The CDR3 covers 11 residues. The V end lost 3 bases, the J end lost 2 bases, and 5 bases lay between the germline ends. As DNA, the CDR3 is TGCAGTGCTAGCGGGACCTACGAGCAGTACTTC. It specifies CSASGTYEQYF.

This clone appeared a few times. The chain recombines TRBV30 with TRBJ1-2; possibly TRBD1 for D (5 bases). In germline, CDR1 is GTSNPN, CDR2 SVGIG (reference sequence). This CDR3 is built from 12 residues. Between the trimmed V and J ends, which lost 5 bases and 2 bases, there was a span of 9 bases. CDR3 coding DNA: TGTGCCTGGGCCACAGGCAACTATGGCTACACCTTC. Encoded protein: CAWATGNYGYTF.

The chain uses TRBV29-1 and TRBJ1-4; no firm D call. V lost 6 bases to trimming and J lost 8 bases, with 10 bases between them. Per germline, CDR1 SQVTM and CDR2 ANQGSEA. This CDR3 is built from 11 residues. The CDR3 sequence: CSVRHGEKLFF. The DNA for the CDR3 is TGCAGCGTCAGACATGGGGAAAAACTGTTTTTT.